This TCR beta chain stems from a study of blood T cells in healthy people across ages (dated by TCRdb to the mid-2010s). Describing the broader study: In model experiments, template switching captured roughly one uniquely barcoded TCR beta cDNA molecule for every two T cells. The donors were split into four age groups: young (average around 16 years), middle-aged (over 35), aged (approximately 59) and long-lived (approximately 80). To avoid experimental bias, donors of different ages were distributed randomly across sequencing lanes. The study measured age-related changes in TCR beta repertoire diversity using deep sequencing normalized with unique cDNA molecular identifiers. For two donors (one aged 18 to 30 and one aged 80 or older), the study analyzed two additional independent replicas of 1 million unique cDNA reads from the same blood draw. General findings and caveats noted by the study authors: Estimates of total diversity based on one million sequenced T cells were regarded as lower bounds and as underestimates. Bulk unsorted PBMC profiling prevented conclusive comparison of naive and antigen-experienced compartments. As age increased, observed TCR beta diversity per million T cells dropped in a roughly linear way, and a significant reduction was already evident by age about 40. Observed TCR beta diversity correlated strongly with the percentage of naive T cells measured by flow cytometry. Donor CMV infection status was unknown, potentially confounding age-related changes in expanded clonotypes. The long-lived group showed more naive CD4+ T cells, fewer expanded clones and increased TCR diversity than the aged group, suggesting age selection.

This clonotype has only a few counts. This clone's antigen is unknown. The record has no base qualities; no much larger clone is one base away. The library was built by means of 5' RACE. The instrument given in TCRdb is Illumina HiSeq 2500. A second PCR of roughly 6 to 12 cycles was performed with a sample-barcoded 5' primer and a J-beta primer mix. Each TCR beta cDNA molecule received a unique molecular identifier from a template-switch 5' adaptor carrying 12 random nucleotides. At least 3 million CDR3-containing paired-end reads were obtained from each sample. First-strand cDNA was synthesized from all RNA with the Mint cDNA synthesis kit, primed by a TRBC-specific oligonucleotide. After uracil-DNA glycosylase treatment, a first 18-cycle PCR used universal primers M1SS and BC2_uni_R on all cDNA. In the authors' own workflow: For normalization, 1 million high-quality reads were randomly selected from each sample, with every read carrying a distinct molecular identifier. Reads sharing molecular identifiers were discarded rather than binned into consensus sequences. MiTCR, set to a Q25 quality threshold and the strictest error-elimination algorithm, was used for CDR3 identification, clonotype clustering and error correction. A nonparametric unseen species model using Euler transformation provided a lower-bound estimate of total TCR beta diversity. TCRdb took the public reads, trimmed them with fastp at Q25, ran MiXCR for clone calling and kept in-frame beta chains. Each CDR3 protein gets just one entry, which takes the most common genes and DNA from the rows behind it. These V and J calls derive from TCRdb rather than the authors' analysis. A total of hundreds of thousands of distinct CDR3 sequences appear in this sample, approximately 31% of them only once. The ten largest clones capture roughly 15% of the sample.

V and J are trimmed by 1 base and 9 bases, and the gene matches miss 16 bases of the junction. The germline V gene (reference sequence) supplies CDR1 DFQATT and CDR2 SNEGSKA. From cysteine to phenylalanine, the CDR3 is 17 amino acids long. Kept here is only the CDR3 DNA, which spans 51 bases and is read in frame from base 1. Donors were about 36 systemically healthy Caucasian individuals from Russia aged about 6 to 100 years. Each donor gave about 9.8 milliliters of peripheral blood, drawn into EDTA-treated Vacutainer tubes. Ficoll-Paque density-gradient centrifugation was used to isolate PBMCs, with at least 7 million obtained per sample. Trizol reagent was used to extract total RNA from PBMCs, with at least 6 micrograms per sample. The percentages of naive CD45RAhigh/CD27high T cells were determined by flow cytometry on a PBMC aliquot from every donor.

This clonotype was obtained from a woman aged 80 or older in good health. Donor details come from another sample of the same person, matched by shared clones. The V gene is TRBV20-1 and the J gene is TRBJ2-3; 10 central nucleotides agree with TRBD2. Input material: blood. The nucleotides read TGCAGTGCTAGAGGCCCCTCTAGCGGGGGCCTTAGTGGAACGCAGTATTTT. Translated, it reads CSARGPSSGGLSGTQYF.